Following are 20 T cell receptor beta chains from one sample sequenced in a study of shared clonotypes between healthy human individuals. Some clones are missing from TCRdb's copy, which holds only in-frame ones; the method was immunoSEQ multiplex PCR. This sample carries some 360,000 clones, roughly 70% of them seen once, and the ten largest clones take about 9.4%. Sequenced material: memory CD4+ T cells sorted from blood. Subset noted: CD45RA-negative fraction. The receptor set was obtained from a man younger than 45 in good health.

J is TRBJ2-7 and V is TRBV5-4; 14 bases map to TRBD2. Trimming removed 4 bases from V and 4 bases from J; junction bases left unmatched: 7. The germline gives CDR1 SGHNT, CDR2 YYREEE (reference sequence). CDR3 length: 16 residues. The DNA for the CDR3 is TGTGCCAGCAGCCCAGGGACTAGCGGGAGCAAGTACGAGCAGTACTTC. It specifies CASSPGTSGSKYEQYF.

This clone was counted once. This chain uses TRBV28 with TRBJ2-5; perhaps TRBD1 as D (6 bases). Between the trimmed V and J ends, which lost 5 bases and 0 bases, there was a span of 13 bases. Germline-derived CDR1 and CDR2 are MDHEN and SYDVKM. This CDR3 contains 15 residues. DNA for the CDR3: TGTGCCAGCAGTCCCAGGGGTGAGAACCAAGAGACCCAGTACTTC. Encoded protein: CASSPRGENQETQYF.

This chain connects TRBV11-2 to TRBJ1-1, with TRBD1 matching 9 bases. The CDR3 length is 16 residues. Germline assignment: CDR1 SGHAT and CDR2 FQNNGV. V shed 1 base and J 4 bases; nucleotides not matched to a gene: 7. CDR3 nucleotide sequence: TGTGCCAGCAGCTTAGGTTACAGGGGGCTATCCACTGAAGCTTTCTTT. Translating gives CASSLGYRGLSTEAFF.

The gene calls are TRBV4-1 and TRBJ2-6; unclear D gene. Trimming pared 2 bases from V and 0 bases from J, leaving 5 bases between. Germline V CDR1 and CDR2: MGHRA, YSYEKL. The CDR3 has 15 residues. DNA for the CDR3: TGCGCCAGCAGCCAAATTTTCTCTGGGGCCAACGTCCTGACTTTC. Protein: CASSQIFSGANVLTF.

This clone has only a few counts. V is TRBV27 and J is TRBJ1-5; D call uncertain. Germline CDR1 MNHEY, CDR2 SMNVEV (reference sequence). Trimming left V 0 bases short and J 0 bases short, with 9 bases between. This CDR3 region has 16 residues. CDR3 coding DNA: TGTGCCAGCAGTTTATCGGGGTTCTATAGCAATCAGCCCCAGCATTTT. Translated: CASSLSGFYSNQPQHF.

This clone was observed once. This chain uses TRBV19 with TRBJ2-6, with a weak D call TRBD1 (6 bases). Trimming stripped 5 bases from V and 0 bases from J, with 14 bases between. From germline, CDR1 is LNHDA and CDR2 SQIVND (reference sequence). The CDR3 has 17 amino acids. The CDR3 nucleotides read TGTGCCAGTAGTTACAGGGCCCTCAGCTCTGGGGCCAACGTCCTGACTTTC. Translation: CASSYRALSSGANVLTF.

The gene calls are TRBV11-1 and TRBJ2-1; 8 nucleotides align to TRBD1. CDR3 size: 16 residues. Germline V gene lookup returns CDR1 SGHAT and CDR2 FQDESV (reference sequence). Trimming removed 0 bases from V and 7 bases from J; junction bases left unmatched: 8. The CDR3 nucleotides read TGTGCCAGCAGCTTAGCGCCCGGACAGGGTTGGAATGAGCAGTTCTTC. This translates into CASSLAPGQGWNEQFF.

The table lists this clone with a few counts. The chain couples TRBV30 to TRBJ2-3; TRBD1 aligns across 7 bases. Germline lookup yields CDR1 GTSNPN and CDR2 SVGIG (reference sequence). The CDR3 sequence is 12 residues long. Losses at the gene ends were 8 bases for V and 2 bases for J; bases not matched to a gene: 4. The CDR3 here is CATGALTDTQYF. CDR3 nucleotides: TGTGCCACAGGGGCGCTCACAGATACGCAGTATTTT.

The rearrangement joins TRBV7-9 to TRBJ2-7, with D possibly TRBD1 on 6 matching bases. CDR1 is SEHNR, CDR2 FQNEAQ, per germline (reference sequence). The ends were cut back, 1 base at V and 2 bases at J, with 9 bases in the middle. The CDR3 covers 14 residues. The CDR3 sequence is CASSLDAGAYEQYF. The CDR3 region has the DNA TGTGCCAGCAGCTTAGACGCAGGGGCCTACGAGCAGTACTTC.

The rearrangement links TRBV5-1 to TRBJ2-2, with D maybe TRBD2 (6 bases). Germline CDR1 reads SGHRS; CDR2 reads YFSETQ. Trimming took 1 base from V and 2 from J, leaving 15 bases between them. CDR3 length: 17 amino acids. CDR3 DNA: TGCGCCAGCAGCTTGACCCCCGGGACTGGAAACACCGGGGAGCTGTTTTTT. Translation: CASSLTPGTGNTGELFF.

V is TRBV5-6 and J is TRBJ2-1, with 7 bases that match TRBD2. Germline values: CDR1 SGHDT, CDR2 YYEEEE. CDR3 length: 12 residues. V lost 4 bases and J lost 10; bases outside the gene matches: 5. CDR3 loop: CASSTWTREQFF. CDR3 in DNA: TGTGCCAGCAGCACTTGGACTAGGGAGCAGTTCTTC.

V and J are TRBV9 and TRBJ2-6; D gene uncertain. This CDR3 is built from 14 residues. In germline, CDR1 is SGDLS, CDR2 YYNGEE. V dropped 4 bases and J dropped 1 base, with 6 bases sitting between them. Written as DNA, the CDR3 is TGTGCCAGCAGCCCTAGATCTGGGGCCAACGTCCTGACTTTC. It encodes CASSPRSGANVLTF.

The genes are TRBV11-2 and TRBJ2-5; D remains unclear. CDR3 length: 12 residues. Trimming stripped 5 bases from V and 7 bases from J, with 11 bases between. CDR1 is SGHAT and CDR2 is FQNNGV in the germline V gene. CDR3: CASSPTLGTQYF. Here the CDR3 DNA reads TGTGCCAGCAGCCCTACGCTGGGGACCCAGTACTTC.

This chain uses TRBV18 with TRBJ2-1; 7 bases match TRBD2. CDR1 is KGHSH, CDR2 LQKENI, per germline. CDR3 length equals 16 residues. With 0 bases clipped from V and 3 bases from J, the junction kept 5 bases outside the gene matches. The CDR3, as DNA: TGTGCCAGCTCACCACCGGGCGGGAGCCGCTACAATGAGCAGTTCTTC. This translates into CASSPPGGSRYNEQFF. The full variable domain, in which reference TRBV18 and TRBJ2-1 provide the parts outside the CDR3, is NAGVMQNPRHLVRRRGQEARLRCSPMKGHSHVYWYRQLPEEGLKFMVYLQKENIIDESGMPKERFSAEFPKEGPSILRIQQVVRGDSAAYFCASSPPGGSRYNEQFFGPGTRLTVL.

This clone was seen only a few times. The chain couples TRBV5-4 to TRBJ1-2; TRBD1 might be the D (6 bases). Germline CDR1 SGHNT, CDR2 YYREEE (reference sequence). The CDR3 runs to 15 residues. Trimming took off 3 bases at V and 4 bases at J, with 16 bases between the two ends. CDR3 nucleotide sequence: TGTGCCAGCAGCTACCAGGGGCTGCACCTCTATGGCTACACCTTC. Translating gives CASSYQGLHLYGYTF.

The chain recombines TRBV28 with TRBJ2-5; D is perhaps TRBD1 (7 bases). This CDR3 has 14 amino acids. Looked up from germline, CDR1 is MDHEN and CDR2 is SYDVKM. The V end was cut by 1 base, the J end by 3 bases, with 9 bases between. This CDR3 reads CASSLSGGKETQYF. CDR3 nucleotide sequence: TGTGCCAGCAGTTTATCAGGGGGGAAAGAGACCCAGTACTTC.

This clone turned up a few times. CDR3 in DNA: TGTGCCAGCAGCTTAGGGACCGGGACGAACAATGAGCAGTTCTTC. It yields the protein CASSLGTGTNNEQFF. The chain combines TRBV11-3 with TRBJ2-1; D might be TRBD1 or TRBD2, each matching 5 bases. CDR3 length: 15 residues. V lost 1 base and J 5 bases, leaving 12 bases between the germline ends. Germline-derived CDR1 and CDR2 are SGHNT and YENEEA.

This chain connects TRBV4-2 to TRBJ1-4; weak D call: TRBD1 (5 bases). V lost 6 bases, J lost 0 bases, and 8 bases lay in between. The CDR3 loop spans 14 amino acids. Germline V lookup: CDR1 LGHNA, CDR2 YNFKEQ. CDR3 bases: TGTGCCAGCAGAGGGACCGCAACTAATGAAAAACTGTTTTTT. Protein sequence: CASRGTATNEKLFF.

V gene TRBV9 combines with J gene TRBJ2-7; 8 nucleotides match TRBD1. Germline V CDR1 and CDR2: SGDLS, YYNGEE. J gave up 4 bases and V 2 bases, and 5 bases lay outside the gene matches. This CDR3 region has 14 residues. The CDR3, as DNA: TGTGCCAGCAGCGTTCAGGGGGCTAGTTACGAGCAGTACTTC. Translated: CASSVQGASYEQYF.

The chain uses TRBV19 and TRBJ1-5, with D perhaps matching TRBD1 (5 bases). This CDR3 spans 15 amino acids. Germline V gene data show CDR1 as LNHDA and CDR2 as SQIVND (reference sequence). Trimming cost V 3 bases and J 0 bases, with 9 bases left between them. The CDR3 spells CASSIDSTSNQPQHF. CDR3 DNA sequence: TGTGCCAGTAGTATTGACAGTACTAGCAATCAGCCCCAGCATTTT.